The sequence of this T cell receptor (beta chain) was determined in a study of cytomegalovirus exposure and HLA in healthy donors. Study results and caveats: In a later analysis, a genetic analysis reported fewer productive-TCR N-insertions in an Asian-associated ancestry cluster than the cohort average.

60 Vbeta and 13 Jbeta primers were used in PCR. Profiled with immunoSEQ multiplex PCR; TCRdb holds only in-frame clones, not every one. The profile shows 150,000 to 200,000 clones, around 81% of them singletons. Concerning this clone itself: The target antigen is unknown.

The CDR3 sequence is 14 residues long. The V and J ends lost 4 bases and 6 bases respectively, with 16 bases between them. In germline, CDR1 is SGHRS, CDR2 YFSETQ. Input material: PBMCs. The rearrangement uses TRBV5-1 and TRBJ1-1, with D tentatively TRBD1 (6 bases). The source is a woman aged 30 to 39 in good health and CMV-seronegative. The CDR3: CASSRLTGAAEAFF. CDR3 DNA sequence: TGCGCCAGCAGCCGACTGACAGGTGCGGCTGAAGCTTTCTTT.